The 13 T cell receptor beta chains reported below all come from one sample, sequenced in a study of long-term antiretroviral therapy in people with HIV. Survey-level immunoSEQ v3.0 assays were run. The assay was immunoSEQ multiplex PCR, and TCRdb's table has in-frame clones only and misses some. The sample records more than 20,000 clones, less than 85% being singletons. This specimen was unsorted PBMCs, taken 2.3 years after starting antiretroviral therapy. These receptors were taken from a middle-aged man with HIV.

The chain has TRBV4-1 and TRBJ1-1; D is unresolved. Per germline, CDR1 MGHRA and CDR2 YSYEKL. Trimming left V 0 bases short and J 0 bases short, with 11 bases between. The CDR3 has 16 residues. Here the CDR3 DNA reads TGCGCCAGCAGCCAAGATAGCCAGTTCATGAACACTGAAGCTTTCTTT. Its translation is CASSQDSQFMNTEAFF.

V and J are TRBV15 and TRBJ1-2, with unresolved D. The CDR3 has 17 residues. Germline CDR1 LNHNV, CDR2 YYDKDF (reference sequence). The V end was cut by 5 bases, the J end by 0 bases, with 19 bases between. CDR3 sequence: CATSPRQFFSSNYGYTF. CDR3 coding DNA: TGTGCCACCAGCCCCCGGCAGTTTTTTTCTTCTAACTATGGCTACACCTTC.

This chain connects TRBV5-1 to TRBJ1-1, with D unresolved. V lost 0 bases to trimming and J lost 1 base, with 7 bases between them. This CDR3 contains 14 residues. The V gene's germline CDR1 is SGHRS and CDR2 YFSETQ. The CDR3 protein is CASSLVGPNTEAFF. The CDR3 DNA sequence: TGCGCCAGCAGCTTGGTCGGTCCGAACACTGAAGCTTTCTTT. The whole variable domain, filled in from reference TRBV5-1 and TRBJ1-1, reads KAGVTQTPRYLIKTRGQQVTLSCSPISGHRSVSWYQQTPGQGLQFLFEYFSETQRNKGNFPGRFSGRQFSNSRSEMNVSTLELGDSALYLCASSLVGPNTEAFFGQGTRLTVV.

Details on this clone: This CDR3 is missing its conserved last phenylalanine or tryptophan, likely due to a read error. The DNA is left out, because the CDR3 cannot be placed on it with certainty; the CDR3 is given as TCRdb lists it. The chain is built from TRBV20-1 and TRBJ1-2. Counting both end residues, the CDR3 totals 11 amino acids. Germline-derived CDR1 and CDR2 are DFQATT and SNEGSKA (reference sequence). The CDR3 region is CSADFGGVVRV.

A few counts support this clone. The chain links TRBV19 to TRBJ2-2; D not certain. The CDR3 is 13 amino acids. V gave up 2 bases and J gave up 4 bases, with 5 bases separating them. From germline, CDR1 is LNHDA and CDR2 SQIVND (reference sequence). CDR3 in amino acids: CASSIHGTGELFF. Here the CDR3 DNA reads TGTGCCAGTAGTATACACGGCACCGGGGAGCTGTTTTTT.

The V and J genes are TRBV6-5 and TRBJ2-2; D is undetermined. V was shortened by 0 bases and J by 5 bases, with 10 bases between the two germline ends. The germline CDR1 and CDR2 sequences are MNHEY and SVGAGI. The CDR3 covers 15 residues. Written as DNA, the CDR3 is TGTGCCAGCAGTTACTCGACCGAATCTACCGGGGAGCTGTTTTTT. Protein: CASSYSTESTGELFF.

This clone was counted between two and nine times. This rearrangement joins TRBV5-1 to TRBJ1-4; the match to TRBD1 covers 9 bases. CDR3 length equals 15 residues. V was clipped by 4 bases and J by 7 bases; unmatched bases: 8. CDR1 and CDR2 (germline): SGHRS, YFSETQ. The CDR3 here is CASSVGQGESEKLFF. As DNA, the CDR3 is TGCGCCAGCAGCGTGGGACAGGGTGAAAGTGAAAAACTGTTTTTT.

This clone appeared a single time. The gene calls are TRBV11-2 and TRBJ1-2; D is possibly TRBD1 (6 bases). CDR1 and CDR2 (germline): SGHAT, FQNNGV. CDR3 size: 17 residues. V lost 0 bases to trimming and J lost 5 bases, with 19 bases between them. The CDR3 coding sequence is TGTGCCAGCAGCTTAGATACCTACGAGGGGGTTATGTATGGCTACACCTTC. Its protein is CASSLDTYEGVMYGYTF.

V usage is TRBV27 and J usage is TRBJ2-5, with TRBD2 identical over 9 bases. V shed 1 base and J 5 bases; nucleotides not matched to a gene: 8. This CDR3 has 16 amino acids. Germline V gene data show CDR1 as MNHEY and CDR2 as SMNVEV (reference sequence). The CDR3 region is CASSLYSGSRVETQYF. The DNA for the CDR3 is TGTGCCAGCAGTTTATATAGCGGGAGTCGTGTGGAGACCCAGTACTTC.

The gene calls are TRBV11-3 and TRBJ2-2; D possibly corresponds to TRBD2 (5 bases). Germline loops: CDR1 SGHNT, CDR2 YENEEA. The length of the CDR3 is 16 residues. V lost 0 bases to trimming and J lost 5 bases, with 13 bases between them. The CDR3 DNA follows: TGTGCCAGCAGCTTAGATCGAGGAGGCGGGACCGGGGAGCTGTTTTTT. Protein sequence: CASSLDRGGGTGELFF.

The chain has TRBV6-1 and TRBJ1-1, with 9 nucleotides matching TRBD1. Germline trimming cut 4 bases from V and 3 bases from J; bases unmatched to any gene: 0. The CDR3 has 13 residues. Germline values: CDR1 MNHNS, CDR2 SASEGT. In DNA form, the CDR3 reads TGTGCCAGCAGTGGGACAGGGGACACTGAAGCTTTCTTT. As protein: CASSGTGDTEAFF.

The chain is built from TRBV6-5 and TRBJ1-2; D remains unclear. This CDR3 is 15 amino acids long. Deletions cut 4 bases from V and 5 bases from J, with 17 bases between. In germline, CDR1 is MNHEY, CDR2 SVGAGI. CDR3 protein: CASSFSPISRYGYTF. CDR3 bases: TGTGCCAGCAGTTTTTCCCCTATATCGCGGTATGGCTACACCTTC.

For this clone: Additional DNA sequences in this sample encode the identical CDR3. The rearrangement uses TRBV6-6 and TRBJ1-2, with D hard to call. V lost 6 bases to trimming and J lost 0 bases, with 8 bases between them. The CDR3 is 13 residues long. The germline V gene has CDR1 MNHNY and CDR2 SVGAGI (reference sequence). CDR3 coding DNA: TGTGCCAGCAGCCTTGATCCTAACTATGGCTACACCTTC. This gives the protein CASSLDPNYGYTF.